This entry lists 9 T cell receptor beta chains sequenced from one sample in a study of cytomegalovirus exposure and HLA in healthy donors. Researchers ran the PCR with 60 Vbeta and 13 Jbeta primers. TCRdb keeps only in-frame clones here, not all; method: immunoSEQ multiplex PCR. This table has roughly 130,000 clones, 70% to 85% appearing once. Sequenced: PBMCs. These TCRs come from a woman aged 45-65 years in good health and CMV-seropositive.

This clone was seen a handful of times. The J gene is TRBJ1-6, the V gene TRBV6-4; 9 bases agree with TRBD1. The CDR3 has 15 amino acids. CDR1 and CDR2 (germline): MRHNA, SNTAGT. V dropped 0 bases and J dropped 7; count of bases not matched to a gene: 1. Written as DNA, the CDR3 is TGTGCCAGCAGTGACTCGACAGGGGGGAATTCACCCCTCCACTTT. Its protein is CASSDSTGGNSPLHF.

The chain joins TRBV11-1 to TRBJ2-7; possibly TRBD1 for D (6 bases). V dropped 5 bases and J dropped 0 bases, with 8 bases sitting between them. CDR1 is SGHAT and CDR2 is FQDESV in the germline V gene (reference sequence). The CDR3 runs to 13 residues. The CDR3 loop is CASSTGLSYEQYF. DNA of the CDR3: TGTGCCAGCAGCACAGGGCTCTCCTACGAGCAGTACTTC.

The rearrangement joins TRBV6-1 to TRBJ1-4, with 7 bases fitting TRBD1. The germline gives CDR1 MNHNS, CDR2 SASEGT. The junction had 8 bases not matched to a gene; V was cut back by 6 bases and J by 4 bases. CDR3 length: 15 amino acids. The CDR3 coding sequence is TGTGCCAGCAGATCAGACAGGGTGGTTAATGAAAAACTGTTTTTT. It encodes CASRSDRVVNEKLFF.

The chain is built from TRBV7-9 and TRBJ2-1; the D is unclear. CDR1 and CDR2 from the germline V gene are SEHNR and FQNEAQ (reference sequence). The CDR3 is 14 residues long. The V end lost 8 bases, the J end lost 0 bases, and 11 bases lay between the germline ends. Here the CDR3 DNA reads TGTGCCAGCGCCTCTTCTAGCTCCTACAATGAGCAGTTCTTC. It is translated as CASASSSSYNEQFF.

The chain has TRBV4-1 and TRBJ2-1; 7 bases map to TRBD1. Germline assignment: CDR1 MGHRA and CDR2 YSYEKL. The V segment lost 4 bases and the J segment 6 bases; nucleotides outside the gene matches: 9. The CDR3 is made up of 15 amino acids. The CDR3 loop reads CASSPRDRDPNEQFF. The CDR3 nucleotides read TGCGCCAGCAGCCCCCGCGACAGGGATCCCAATGAGCAGTTCTTC.

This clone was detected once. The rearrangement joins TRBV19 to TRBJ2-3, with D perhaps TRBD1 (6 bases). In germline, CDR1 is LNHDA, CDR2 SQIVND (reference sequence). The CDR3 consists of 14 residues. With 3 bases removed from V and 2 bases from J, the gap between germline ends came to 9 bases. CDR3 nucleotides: TGTGCCAGTAGTATCAGGGGCTCCACAGATACGCAGTATTTT. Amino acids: CASSIRGSTDTQYF.

The CDR3 bases are TGTGCCAGCAGCTTCGACAGGCGGCAGACCCAGTACTTC. It yields the protein CASSFDRRQTQYF. The gene calls are TRBV7-2 and TRBJ2-5; D perhaps matches TRBD1 (6 bases). Germline V gene lookup returns CDR1 SGHTA and CDR2 FQGNSA. V was clipped by 3 bases and J by 6 bases, with 11 bases between them. The length of the CDR3 is 13 residues.

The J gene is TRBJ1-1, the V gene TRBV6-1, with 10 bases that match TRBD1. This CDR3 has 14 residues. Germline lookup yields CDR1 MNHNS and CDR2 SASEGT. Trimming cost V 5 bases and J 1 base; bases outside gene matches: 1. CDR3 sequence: CASSWTGGNTEAFF. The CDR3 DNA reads TGTGCCAGCAGTTGGACAGGGGGGAACACTGAAGCTTTCTTT.

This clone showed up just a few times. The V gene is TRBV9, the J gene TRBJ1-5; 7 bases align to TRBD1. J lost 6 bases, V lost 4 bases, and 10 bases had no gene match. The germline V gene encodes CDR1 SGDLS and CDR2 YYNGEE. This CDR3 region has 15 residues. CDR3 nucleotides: TGTGCCAGCAGCTCCGACGTAGGGGGCGGTCAGCCCCAGCATTTT. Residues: CASSSDVGGGQPQHF.